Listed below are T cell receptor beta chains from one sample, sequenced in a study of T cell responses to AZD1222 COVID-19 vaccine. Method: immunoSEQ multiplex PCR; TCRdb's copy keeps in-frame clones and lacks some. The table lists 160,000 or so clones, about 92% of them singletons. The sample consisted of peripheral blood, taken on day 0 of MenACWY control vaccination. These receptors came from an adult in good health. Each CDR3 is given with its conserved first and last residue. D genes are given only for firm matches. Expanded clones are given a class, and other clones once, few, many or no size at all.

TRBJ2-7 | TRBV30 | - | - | CAWSVSLYYEQYF | TGTGCCTGGAGTGTATCCCTCTACTACGAGCAGTACTTC
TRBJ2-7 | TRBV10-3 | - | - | CAIRNPRDTSYEQYF | TGTGCCATCAGGAACCCGAGGGACACTTCCTACGAGCAGTACTTC
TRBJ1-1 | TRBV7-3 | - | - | CASSLAGRGTEAFF | TGTGCCAGCAGCTTGGCGGGGCGAGGCACTGAAGCTTTCTTT
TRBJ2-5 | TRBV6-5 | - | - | CASLGTQGQETQYF | TGTGCCAGCCTCGGGACCCAAGGTCAAGAGACCCAGTACTTC
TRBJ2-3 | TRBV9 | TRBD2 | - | CASSVATGLGSDTQYF | TGTGCCAGCAGCGTAGCTACGGGACTAGGATCAGATACGCAGTATTTT
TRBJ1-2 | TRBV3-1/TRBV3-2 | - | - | CASNGQGTYGYTF | TGTGCCTCCAACGGGCAGGGGACCTATGGCTACACCTTC
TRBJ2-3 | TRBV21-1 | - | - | CASSKEVSREDTQYF | TGTGCCAGCAGCAAAGAGGTAAGTAGGGAAGATACGCAGTATTTT
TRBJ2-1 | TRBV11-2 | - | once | CASSVEVAEQFF | TGTGCCAGCAGCGTGGAAGTGGCAGAGCAGTTCTTC
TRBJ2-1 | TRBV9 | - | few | CASSVAIRAHNEQFF | TGTGCCAGCAGCGTAGCTATCAGGGCTCACAATGAGCAGTTCTTC
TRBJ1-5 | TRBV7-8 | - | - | CASSPWTDSNQPQHF | TGTGCCAGCAGCCCGTGGACGGATAGCAATCAGCCCCAGCATTTT
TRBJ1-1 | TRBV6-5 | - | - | CASSYSEGWTEAFF | TGTGCCAGCAGTTACTCCGAGGGATGGACTGAAGCTTTCTTT
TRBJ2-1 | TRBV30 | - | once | CAWSAGVGYNEQFF | TGTGCCTGGAGTGCGGGCGTTGGGTACAATGAGCAGTTCTTC
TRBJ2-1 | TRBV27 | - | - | CASSPIGSYNEQFF | TGTGCCAGCAGTCCCATCGGGTCCTACAATGAGCAGTTCTTC
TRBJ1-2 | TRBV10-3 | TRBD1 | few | CAISEQGGGGYTF | TGTGCCATCAGTGAACAGGGGGGCGGTGGCTACACCTTC
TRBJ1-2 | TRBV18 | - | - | CASSPFKGDGYTF | TGTGCCAGCTCACCATTTAAAGGAGACGGCTACACCTTC
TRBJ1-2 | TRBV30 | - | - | CAWRKGGNGYTF | TGTGCCTGGAGAAAAGGGGGTAATGGCTACACCTTC
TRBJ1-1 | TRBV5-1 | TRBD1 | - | CASSPRGGGTEAFF | TGCGCCAGCAGCCCTAGAGGGGGCGGCACTGAAGCTTTCTTT
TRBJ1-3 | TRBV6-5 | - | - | CASSYSGQPGNTIYF | TGTGCCAGCAGTTACTCGGGGCAGCCTGGAAACACCATATATTTT
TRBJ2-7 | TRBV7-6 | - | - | CASSPRTLPGEQYF | TGTGCCAGCAGCCCGAGGACACTCCCGGGGGAGCAGTACTTC
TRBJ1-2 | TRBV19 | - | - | CASSILGTGELGYTF | TGTGCCAGTAGTATCCTCGGTACGGGGGAGCTTGGCTACACCTTC
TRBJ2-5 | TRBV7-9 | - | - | CASSAGGDGRGGDRETQYF | TGTGCCAGCAGCGCCGGTGGGGACGGAAGAGGGGGTGATAGAGAGACCCAGTACTTC
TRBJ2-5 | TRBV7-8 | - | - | CASSLGPRTAKETQYF | TGTGCCAGCAGCCTAGGGCCTAGGACAGCCAAAGAGACCCAGTACTTC
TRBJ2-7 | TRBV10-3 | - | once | CATTHSSYEQYF | TGTGCCACTACACATAGCTCCTACGAGCAGTACTTC
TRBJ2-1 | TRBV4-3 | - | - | CASSQDSQVNNEQFF | TGCGCCAGCAGCCAAGATAGCCAAGTAAACAATGAGCAGTTCTTC
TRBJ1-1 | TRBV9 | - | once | CASSVGGTGEAFF | TGTGCCAGCAGCGTAGGGGGTACGGGTGAAGCTTTCTTT
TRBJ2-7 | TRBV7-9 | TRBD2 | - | CASAPSGSGAYEQYF | TGTGCCAGCGCCCCCAGCGGGAGCGGGGCCTACGAGCAGTACTTC
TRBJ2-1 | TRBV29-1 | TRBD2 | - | CSVDLAGGNEQFF | TGCAGCGTTGATCTAGCGGGAGGCAATGAGCAGTTCTTC